This T cell receptor (beta chain) was found in a study of blood T cell repertoires in COVID-19. Study-wide context: COVID-19 samples collected from the United States, Italy and Spain covered acute and convalescent phases. From T cells, B-cell-depleted T cells, or PBMCs came the material, which was cDNA or gDNA.

V trimming: 6 bases; J trimming: 7 bases; junction bases outside the gene matches: 8. Germline lookup yields CDR1 SNHLY and CDR2 FYNNEI. The CDR3 covers 13 residues. Clinical histories supplied by participants themselves formed the basis of cohort assignment. Clones were read by immunoSEQ multiplex PCR, and TCRdb kept only the in-frame ones, dropping some. In the table there are around 250,000 clones, around 90% of which are singletons. The sequenced sample was PBMCs or T cells enriched from blood (not recorded which). V gene TRBV2 combines with J gene TRBJ1-1, with TRBD1 identical over 7 bases. This clonotype originated in a woman aged 50 to 65 who had recovered from COVID-19. CDR3 in DNA: TGTGCCAGCAGGGTTACAGGGGCGGGTGAAGCTTTCTTT. It translates to CASRVTGAGEAFF.